Listed below are T cell receptor beta chains from one sample, sequenced in a study of T cells in Graves' hyperthyroidism and ophthalmopathy. TCRdb passed the multiplex PCR reads through MiXCR, listing each CDR3 protein once. The table includes 600,000 or so distinct CDR3 sequences, about 43% detected once. The specimen sequenced was peripheral blood or thyroid tissue (not recorded which). Receptors originate from a woman aged 18 to 35 with Graves' hyperthyroidism. CDR3s include the opening cysteine and the closing phenylalanine or tryptophan. The order of the fields is D gene, V gene, clone size, J gene, CDR3 protein, CDR3 DNA. The D gene is left open where the match is weak. Some rows mark clone size as missing; the rest say once, few, many or name a class of expanded clone.

D: NA; V: TRBV5-1; size: NA; J: TRBJ1-1; CDR3: CASSSYDSLLTEAFF; DNA: TGCGCCAGCAGCTCGTACGACAGCCTATTGACTGAAGCTTTCTTT
D: TRBD1; V: TRBV7-2; size: few; J: TRBJ1-2; CDR3: CASSLTGVANYGYTF; DNA: TGTGCCAGCAGCCTCACAGGGGTTGCTAACTATGGCTACACCTTC
D: NA; V: TRBV25-1; size: few; J: TRBJ1-2; CDR3: CASSVYIDYGYTF; DNA: TGTGCCAGCAGCGTCTATATCGACTATGGCTACACCTTC
D: NA; V: TRBV7-3; size: NA; J: TRBJ1-1; CDR3: CASSPRGMGTEAFF; DNA: TGTGCCAGCAGCCCCCGGGGAATGGGTACTGAAGCTTTCTTT
D: NA; V: TRBV2; size: many; J: TRBJ1-6; CDR3: CASKGWALHF; DNA: TGTGCCAGCAAGGGGTGGGCCCTCCACTTT
D: TRBD1; V: TRBV2; size: few; J: TRBJ2-5; CDR3: CASRLGQYQETQYF; DNA: TGTGCCAGCAGGCTGGGACAGTACCAAGAGACCCAGTACTTC
D: TRBD2; V: TRBV7-9; size: few; J: TRBJ2-7; CDR3: CASSPGTSVTEQYF; DNA: TGTGCCAGCAGCCCCGGGACTAGCGTTACCGAGCAGTACTTC
D: NA; V: TRBV7-6; size: many; J: TRBJ1-4; CDR3: CASSSTATELFF; DNA: TGTGCCAGCAGCTCGACAGCGACGGAACTGTTTTTT
D: TRBD1; V: TRBV5-1; size: NA; J: TRBJ1-1; CDR3: CASSQPGQTNTEAFF; DNA: TGCGCCAGCAGCCAGCCGGGACAGACGAACACTGAAGCTTTCTTT
D: TRBD1; V: TRBV2; size: NA; J: TRBJ1-1; CDR3: CASSARQGGNTEAFF; DNA: TGTGCCAGCAGTGCGAGACAGGGGGGCAACACTGAAGCTTTCTTT
D: TRBD1; V: TRBV7-2; size: NA; J: TRBJ1-2; CDR3: CASSLDQGARNYGYTF; DNA: TGTGCCAGCAGCTTAGACCAGGGGGCGCGAAACTATGGCTACACCTTC
D: TRBD1; V: TRBV10-3; size: NA; J: TRBJ2-7; CDR3: CASSSDSGTGYSYEQYF; DNA: TGTGCCAGCAGCTCAGACTCCGGGACAGGATACTCCTACGAGCAGTACTTC
D: NA; V: TRBV10-3; size: many; J: TRBJ1-2; CDR3: CAIRSSSNYGYTF; DNA: TGTGCCATCAGAAGTTCCTCTAACTATGGCTACACCTTC
D: TRBD2; V: TRBV2; size: few; J: TRBJ2-7; CDR3: CASLLAGNYEQYF; DNA: TGTGCCAGCCTTCTAGCGGGCAACTACGAGCAGTACTTC
D: NA; V: TRBV7-9; size: NA; J: TRBJ2-7; CDR3: CASSPWGERTYEQYF; DNA: TGTGCCAGCAGCCCCTGGGGGGAGAGGACCTACGAGCAGTACTTC
D: NA; V: TRBV2; size: NA; J: TRBJ2-7; CDR3: CASNRPELYEQYF; DNA: TGTGCCAGCAACAGACCTGAACTCTACGAGCAGTACTTC
D: NA; V: TRBV2; size: NA; J: TRBJ1-2; CDR3: CARGAVGGYTF; DNA: TGTGCCAGGGGGGCTGTAGGAGGCTACACCTTC
D: NA; V: TRBV7-2; size: few; J: TRBJ1-1; CDR3: CASSQDSYTEAFF; DNA: TGTGCCAGCAGCCAAGACAGTTACACTGAAGCTTTCTTT
D: NA; V: TRBV5-6; size: few; J: TRBJ1-3; CDR3: CASSASDSGNTIYF; DNA: TGTGCCAGCAGCGCCTCGGACTCAGGAAACACCATATATTTT
D: NA; V: TRBV13; size: few; J: TRBJ2-2; CDR3: CASSRPLGELFF; DNA: TGTGCCAGCAGCCGCCCGCTCGGGGAGCTGTTTTTT
D: NA; V: TRBV15; size: NA; J: TRBJ2-2; CDR3: CAAGLLTGELFF; DNA: TGTGCCGCCGGGCTGCTCACCGGGGAGCTGTTTTTT
D: NA; V: TRBV29-1; size: many; J: TRBJ1-3; CDR3: CSGSSGNTIYF; DNA: TGCAGTGGGTCCTCTGGAAACACCATATATTTT
D: TRBD1; V: TRBV2; size: NA; J: TRBJ1-3; CDR3: CASSEVQGLGNTIYF; DNA: TGTGCCAGCAGTGAGGTACAGGGGCTTGGAAACACCATATATTTT
D: NA; V: TRBV29-1; size: many; J: TRBJ1-2; CDR3: CSVDHRDPIYTF; DNA: TGCAGCGTTGATCACCGGGACCCAATCTACACCTTC